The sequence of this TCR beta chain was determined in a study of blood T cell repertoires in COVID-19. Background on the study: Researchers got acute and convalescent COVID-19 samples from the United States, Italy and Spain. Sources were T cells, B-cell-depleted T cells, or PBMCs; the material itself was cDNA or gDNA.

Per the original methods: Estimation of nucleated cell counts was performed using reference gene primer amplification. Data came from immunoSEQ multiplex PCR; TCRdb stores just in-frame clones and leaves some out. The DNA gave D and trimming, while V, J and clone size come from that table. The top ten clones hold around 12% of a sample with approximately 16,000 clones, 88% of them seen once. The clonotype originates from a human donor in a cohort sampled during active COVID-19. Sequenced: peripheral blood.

The CDR3 loop is CASTGQVSGNTIYF. CDR3 DNA sequence: TGTGCCAGTACCGGACAGGTCTCTGGAAACACCATATATTTT. The chain employs TRBV19 and TRBJ1-3, with 7 bases fitting TRBD1. Germline trimming cut 7 bases from V and 0 bases from J; bases unmatched to any gene: 3. This CDR3 is built from 14 residues. Germline values: CDR1 LNHDA, CDR2 SQIVND (reference sequence).